Following are 17 T cell receptor beta chains from one sample sequenced in a study of monozygotic twins with inflammatory bowel disease. Reprocessing the 5' RACE reads, TCRdb reports a single entry for every CDR3 protein and omits DNA. The table lists hundreds of thousands of distinct CDR3 sequences, with about 2.4% in the top ten. The sequencing sample was made of blood. These receptors all stem from a human donor with ulcerative colitis or Crohn's disease, or a healthy co-twin of an affected twin (not recorded which).

This rearrangement joins TRBV11-2 to TRBJ2-5; without DNA, the TCRdb call of TRBD1 cannot be checked. The CDR3 is made up of 17 amino acids. Germline CDR1 reads SGHAT; CDR2 reads FQNNGV. CDR3 sequence: CASSLLHGTLLQETQYF. The full variable domain, with the rest looked up from reference TRBV11-2 and TRBJ2-5, is EAGVAQSPRYKIIEKRQSVAFWCNPISGHATLYWYQQILGQGPKLLIQFQNNGVVDDSQLPKDRFSAERLKGVDSTLKIQPAKLEDSAVYLCASSLLHGTLLQETQYFGPGTRLLVL.

The J gene is TRBJ2-3, the V gene TRBV5-1; as DNA is missing, the TRBD2 call by TCRdb cannot be tested. The germline V gene has CDR1 SGHRS and CDR2 YFSETQ. CDR3 length: 16 amino acids. CDR3 protein: CASSPWTSGSADTQYF.

The V and J genes are TRBV25-1 and TRBJ1-4. The CDR3 contains 15 residues. Looked up from germline, CDR1 is MGHDK and CDR2 is SYGVNS. CDR3 sequence: CASSDLQPTDEKLFF.

The chain links TRBV7-2 to TRBJ2-7. CDR3 size: 13 residues. The germline V gene encodes CDR1 SGHTA and CDR2 FQGNSA. CDR3 sequence: CASSLILTGEQYF.

The V call is TRBV28, the J call TRBJ1-5; TCRdb proposes TRBD1, but this gene call is untestable without DNA. The CDR3 totals 17 residues. Germline loops: CDR1 MDHEN, CDR2 SYDVKM. The CDR3 sequence is CASSPTLGGGSNQPQHF.

The chain has TRBV7-2 and TRBJ2-2; the D gene TCRdb calls, TRBD2, cannot be checked with no DNA. CDR1 SGHTA and CDR2 FQGNSA come from the germline V gene. The CDR3 totals 14 residues. CDR3 residues: CATEAGTNTGELFF.

This rearrangement joins TRBV9 to TRBJ1-4; TCRdb's assignment of TRBD1 cannot be checked, as there is no DNA. Germline CDR1 and CDR2: SGDLS and YYNGEE. The CDR3 contains 17 residues. CDR3 loop: CASSVGGGGVGGEKLFF.

CDR3 residues: CASSSEGLAGYNEQSF. The rearrangement uses TRBV7-2 and TRBJ2-1; TCRdb's assignment of TRBD2 cannot be checked, as there is no DNA. CDR3 length: 16 residues. The V gene's germline CDR1 is SGHTA and CDR2 FQGNSA.

The J gene is TRBJ1-1, the V gene TRBV29-1. The germline gives CDR1 SQVTM, CDR2 ANQGSEA. There are 11 residues in the CDR3. The chain's CDR3 is CSVEDRSEAFF. Complete variable domain (other parts from reference TRBV29-1 and TRBJ1-1): SAVISQKPSRDICQRGTSLTIQCQVDSQVTMMFWYRQQPGQSLTLIATANQGSEATYESGFVIDKFPISRPNLTFSTLTVSNMSPEDSSIYLCSVEDRSEAFFGQGTRLTVV.

V is TRBV7-9 and J is TRBJ2-1; TCRdb calls TRBD2, which cannot be checked without DNA. The CDR3 spans 16 residues. Germline CDR1 reads SEHNR; CDR2 reads FQNEAQ (reference sequence). The CDR3 spells CASSSILAGGYNEQFF.

This chain uses TRBV5-4 with TRBJ2-7. CDR1 and CDR2 from the germline V gene are SGHNT and YYREEE (reference sequence). There are 12 residues in the CDR3. CDR3 amino acids: CASSWDAREQYF.

This sequence joins TRBV4-2 and TRBJ1-1; the D call of TRBD1 rests on TCRdb alone, since no DNA is present to check it. The CDR3 consists of 13 residues. Germline V CDR1 and CDR2: LGHNA, YNFKEQ. This CDR3 reads CASSQGDRGQAFF.

The chain combines TRBV9 with TRBJ2-7; with no DNA, the TCRdb D assignment of TRBD2 cannot be verified. The germline V gene has CDR1 SGDLS and CDR2 YYNGEE. The CDR3 covers 14 residues. CDR3 residues: CASSVGGLTYEQYF.

This chain uses TRBV12-3 or TRBV12-4 with TRBJ2-3; TCRdb outputs TRBD2, but without DNA this stays unchecked. The CDR3 has 15 amino acids. This chain's CDR3 is CASSPAGATTDTQYF.

This rearrangement joins TRBV6-5 to TRBJ1-1; TCRdb's assignment of TRBD1 cannot be checked, as there is no DNA. CDR1 and CDR2 from the germline V gene are MNHEY and SVGAGI. This CDR3 has 13 amino acids. CDR3 loop: CASIKPTGTEAFF.

The CDR3 loop is CASSQVATEAFF. This chain joins TRBV12-3 or TRBV12-4 and TRBJ1-1. The CDR3 has 12 residues.

The V call is TRBV20-1, the J call TRBJ1-5; lacking DNA, the TRBD1 call made by TCRdb goes unchecked. Germline V gene data show CDR1 as DFQATT and CDR2 as SNEGSKA (reference sequence). This CDR3 has 15 residues. CDR3 region: CSARGGQGENQPQHF.